These 18 T cell receptor beta chains came from one sample sequenced in a study of blood T cells in healthy people across ages (dated by TCRdb to 2013 to 2016). The library was produced with 5' RACE. Sequencing instrument: Illumina HiSeq 2500. A second roughly 6 to 11 cycle PCR used a sample-barcoded 5' primer and a J-beta primer mix. The public sequencing data were trimmed at Q25 with fastp and processed into clonotypes with MiXCR by TCRdb, which kept only in-frame beta chains. Duplicate CDR3 protein sequences are folded into a single record with the most common DNA and genes. The sample table holds 1.5 million to 2 million distinct CDR3 sequences, of which around half were seen once. The ten largest clones capture 2% to 2.5% of the sample. Sequencing was performed on blood. These TCRs come from a woman in her 40s in good health.

V is TRBV7-2 and J is TRBJ2-3; TRBD2 agrees at 9 bases. Germline V CDR1 and CDR2: SGHTA, FQGNSA. This CDR3 comprises 17 residues. Trimming cost V 1 base and J 3 bases; bases outside gene matches: 8. The CDR3 protein is CASSLGAGGLRTDTQYF. For the CDR3, the DNA is TGTGCCAGCAGCTTAGGCGCGGGGGGGCTTAGGACAGATACGCAGTATTTT. The whole variable domain, remainder taken from reference TRBV7-2 and TRBJ2-3, is GAGVSQSPSNKVTEKGKDVELRCDPISGHTALYWYRQSLGQGLEFLIYFQGNSAPDKSGLPSDRFSAERTGGSVSTLTIQRTQQEDSAVYLCASSLGAGGLRTDTQYFGPGTRLTVL.

This clonotype was picked up a small number of times. This sequence joins TRBV27 and TRBJ2-3; D possibly corresponds to TRBD2 (5 bases). CDR3 length equals 14 residues. Germline assignment: CDR1 MNHEY and CDR2 SMNVEV (reference sequence). The ends were cut back, 4 bases at V and 0 bases at J, with 8 bases in the middle. CDR3 region: CASSSTTSTDTQYF. CDR3 nucleotides: TGTGCCAGCAGTTCGACTACTAGCACAGATACGCAGTATTTT.

A few counts support this clonotype. The chain is built from TRBV20-1 and TRBJ1-2; possibly TRBD1 for D (6 bases). The CDR3 is made up of 13 amino acids. Germline CDR1 is DFQATT and CDR2 is SNEGSKA (reference sequence). The germline V and J ends were trimmed by 5 bases and 6 bases, with 16 bases remaining between them. The CDR3 DNA reads TGCAGTGCTTATACCGGACAGAACCATGGCTACACCTTC. The encoded protein is CSAYTGQNHGYTF.

The sample holds one count of this clonotype. This could be a read error, since a much larger clone is one nucleotide away. CDR3 amino acids: CASSQDSAFTGANVLTF. The CDR3 DNA is TGTGCCAGCAGCCAAGACAGTGCCTTTACTGGGGCCAACGTCCTGACTTTC. V and J are TRBV4-2 and TRBJ2-6, with D unclear. Germline V lookup: CDR1 LGHNA, CDR2 YNFKEQ. V was shortened by 0 bases and J by 2 bases, with 11 bases between the two germline ends. This CDR3 comprises 17 residues.

In DNA form, the CDR3 reads TGTGCCAGCAGTTCCTTTAACAGGTTTGTCCACGAGCAGTACTTC. Translation gives CASSSFNRFVHEQYF. The chain joins TRBV28 to TRBJ2-7; possible D gene TRBD1, 5 bases. CDR1 and CDR2 (germline): MDHEN, SYDVKM. With 4 bases removed from V and 5 bases from J, the gap between germline ends came to 18 bases. The CDR3 runs to 15 residues.

There are a few counts of this clonotype. This chain joins TRBV9 and TRBJ2-5, with D tentatively TRBD1 (5 bases). Trimming cost V 2 bases and J 4 bases, with 12 bases left between them. Germline values: CDR1 SGDLS, CDR2 YYNGEE. The CDR3 extends over 14 amino acids. CDR3 nucleotide sequence: TGTGCCAGCAGCGTCCCAGGGTTTTTAGAGACCCAGTACTTC. Protein: CASSVPGFLETQYF.

The gene calls are TRBV29-1 and TRBJ2-7, with 12 positions matching TRBD1. The CDR3 length is 16 residues. The ends lost 0 bases at V and 4 bases at J; junction bases unmatched: 7. The germline gives CDR1 SQVTM, CDR2 ANQGSEA. DNA for the CDR3: TGCAGCGTTGAAGATCCGGGGGGACAGGGGGCGTACGAGCAGTACTTC. Its translation: CSVEDPGGQGAYEQYF.

This chain uses TRBV10-3 with TRBJ2-5; 9 positions agree with TRBD2. The J call may not be correct, given that the DNA end is closer to TRBJ2-1. Germline V gives CDR1 ENHRY, CDR2 SYGVKD. The CDR3 spans 16 residues. This chain's CDR3 is CAISEGLARYQETQFF. CDR3 nucleotide sequence: TGTGCCATCAGCGAAGGACTAGCGCGTTACCAAGAGACCCAGTTCTTC.

This chain connects TRBV4-1 to TRBJ2-4; 10 bases line up with TRBD1. The end of the DNA fits TRBJ2-7 better, so the J call may be wrong. CDR3 size: 14 residues. The germline gives CDR1 MGHRA, CDR2 YSYEKL. CDR3 loop: CASSASTGGHEQYF. The DNA for the CDR3 is TGCGCCAGCAGTGCGTCGACAGGGGGCCACGAGCAGTACTTC.

Notes on this clonotype: The germline gene is not matched at one end of the junction; a read error may be the cause. V gene TRBV20-1 combines with J gene TRBJ1-2, with TRBD1 identical over 7 bases. The germline gives CDR1 DFQATT, CDR2 SNEGSKA (reference sequence). This CDR3 spans 13 amino acids. CDR3 amino acids: CSAPDRAGVGYIF. CDR3 coding DNA: TGCAGTGCTCCTGACAGGGCTGGGGTTGGCTACATCTTC.

The rearrangement joins TRBV11-1 to TRBJ2-4, with D tentatively TRBD1 (5 bases). CDR3 size: 13 residues. V lost 2 bases to trimming and J lost 5 bases, with 7 bases between them. Germline-derived CDR1 and CDR2 are SGHAT and FQDESV (reference sequence). The CDR3 loop is CASSLQQENIQYF. The CDR3 coding sequence is TGTGCCAGCAGCTTACAACAGGAAAACATTCAGTACTTC. Looking up the rest from reference TRBV11-1 and TRBJ2-4 gives the full variable domain: EAEVAQSPRYKITEKSQAVAFWCDPISGHATLYWYRQILGQGPELLVQFQDESVVDDSQLPKDRFSAERLKGVDSTLKIQPAELGDSAMYLCASSLQQENIQYFGAGTRLSVL.

This clonotype was seen once. This chain connects TRBV6-1 to TRBJ2-6, with D maybe TRBD1 (6 bases). V was shortened by 2 bases and J by 0 bases, with 14 bases between the two germline ends. Germline loops: CDR1 MNHNS, CDR2 SASEGT. The CDR3 consists of 18 residues. The CDR3 spells CASSERGQAVSGANVLTF. The CDR3 DNA reads TGTGCCAGCAGTGAACGGGGACAAGCGGTCTCTGGGGCCAACGTCCTGACTTTC.

This chain uses TRBV6-2 or TRBV6-3 with TRBJ2-7, with D uncertain. The CDR3 has 13 amino acids. Germline-derived CDR1 and CDR2 are MNHEY and SVGEGT. Trimming stripped 2 bases from V and 6 bases from J, with 11 bases between. The CDR3 DNA is TGTGCCAGCAGTTACAGTGGTTGGGGCGAGCAGTACTTC. Translating it yields CASSYSGWGEQYF.

This clonotype was observed a few times. CDR3 in DNA: TGTGCCAGCAGTCACCAAAGGGGACATACCTACGAGCAGTACTTC. The encoded protein is CASSHQRGHTYEQYF. The gene calls are TRBV6-2 or TRBV6-3 and TRBJ2-7; TRBD1 is a possible D gene (6 bases). CDR3 length: 15 amino acids. The V end was cut by 5 bases, the J end by 2 bases, with 16 bases between. CDR1 and CDR2 (germline): MNHEY, SVGEGT.

This chain uses TRBV6-5 with TRBJ2-3; D remains unclear. Trimming stripped 2 bases from V and 7 bases from J, with 4 bases between. Germline-derived CDR1 and CDR2 are MNHEY and SVGAGI. CDR3 length: 11 amino acids. The CDR3 DNA reads as TGTGCCAGCAGTTACCGAAATACGCAGTATTTT. This gives the protein CASSYRNTQYF.

This chain joins TRBV9 and TRBJ1-1; no definite D call. Trimming removed 0 bases at V and 0 bases at J, with 9 bases between. Per germline, CDR1 SGDLS and CDR2 YYNGEE. This CDR3 has 15 amino acids. For the CDR3, the DNA is TGTGCCAGCAGCGTAGCCCCGGGAATGAACACTGAAGCTTTCTTT. This translates into CASSVAPGMNTEAFF.

This chain joins TRBV2 and TRBJ2-5; possible D gene TRBD1, 5 bases. Germline V CDR1 and CDR2: SNHLY, FYNNEI. The CDR3 consists of 14 residues. V gave up 8 bases and J gave up 2 bases, with 15 bases separating them. The CDR3 DNA follows: TGTGCCAGCGGTGCAGGGTCTATTCAAGAGACCCAGTACTTC. Its translation is CASGAGSIQETQYF.

This clonotype was recorded only once. The rearrangement joins TRBV20-1 to TRBJ2-3, with a weak D call TRBD1 (5 bases). V lost 0 bases and J 1 base, leaving 14 bases between the germline ends. The germline V gene has CDR1 DFQATT and CDR2 SNEGSKA (reference sequence). The CDR3 extends over 16 amino acids. In DNA, the CDR3 is TGCAGTGCTAGAGATTCGGGCAAAGGGGGCACAGATACGCAGTATTTT. Protein product: CSARDSGKGGTDTQYF.